Sequencing of this TCR beta chain was carried out in a study of identical twins. Whole-study results and caveats: The same donors were not followed; conclusions instead depended on cross-sectional statistical analysis.

This clonotype was counted many times. The antigen remains unidentified. The germline gives CDR1 KGHDR, CDR2 SFDVKD. This CDR3 contains 14 residues. The V segment lost 6 bases and the J segment 1 base; nucleotides outside the gene matches: 1. One entry per CDR3 protein, called by TCRdb with MiXCR from the 5' RACE reads. The sample lists about 260,000 distinct CDR3 sequences; approximately 7% were seen once. These data also featured in a second study, about yellow fever vaccine responses in identical twins.

V gene TRBV24-1 combines with J gene TRBJ2-1, with 8 bases aligning to TRBD1. The source material was memory (CD45RO+) T cells sorted from blood. The receptor was derived from a woman in her late teens or twenties in good health. CDR3 sequence: CATSQGASYNEQFF. CDR3 in DNA: TGTGCCACCAGTCAGGGGGCTTCCTACAATGAGCAGTTCTTC.